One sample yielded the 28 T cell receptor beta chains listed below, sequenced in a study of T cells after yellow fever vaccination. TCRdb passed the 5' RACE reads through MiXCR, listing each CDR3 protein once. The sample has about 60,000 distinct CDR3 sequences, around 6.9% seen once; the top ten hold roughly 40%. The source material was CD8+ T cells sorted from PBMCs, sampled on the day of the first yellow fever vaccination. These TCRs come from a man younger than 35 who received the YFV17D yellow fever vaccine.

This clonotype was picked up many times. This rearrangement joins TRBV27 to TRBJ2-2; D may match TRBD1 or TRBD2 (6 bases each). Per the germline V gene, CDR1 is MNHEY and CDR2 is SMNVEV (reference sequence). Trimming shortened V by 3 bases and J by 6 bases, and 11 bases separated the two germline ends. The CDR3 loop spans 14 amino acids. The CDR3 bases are TGTGCCAGCAGTTTCGGGGGCGCGGCCGGGGAGCTGTTTTTT. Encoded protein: CASSFGGAAGELFF.

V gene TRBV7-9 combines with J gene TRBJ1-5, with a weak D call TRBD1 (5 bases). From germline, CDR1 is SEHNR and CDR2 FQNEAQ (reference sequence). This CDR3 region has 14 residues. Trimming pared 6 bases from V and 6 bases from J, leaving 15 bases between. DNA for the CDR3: TGTGCCAGCAGTCCAGACTCAGGGATTCAGCCCCAGCATTTT. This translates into CASSPDSGIQPQHF.

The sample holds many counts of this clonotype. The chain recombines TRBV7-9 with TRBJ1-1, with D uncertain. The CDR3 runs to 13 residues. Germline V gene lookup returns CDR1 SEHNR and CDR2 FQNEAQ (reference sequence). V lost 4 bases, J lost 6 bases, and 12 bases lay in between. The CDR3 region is CASSSSGRAEAFF. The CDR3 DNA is TGTGCCAGCAGCTCGTCTGGACGGGCTGAAGCTTTCTTT.

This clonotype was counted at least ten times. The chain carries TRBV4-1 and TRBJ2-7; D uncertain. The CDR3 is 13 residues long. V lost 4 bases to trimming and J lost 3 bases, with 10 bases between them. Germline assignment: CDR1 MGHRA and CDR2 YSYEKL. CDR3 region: CASSLALNYEQYF. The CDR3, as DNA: TGCGCCAGCAGCCTGGCCCTGAACTACGAGCAGTACTTC.

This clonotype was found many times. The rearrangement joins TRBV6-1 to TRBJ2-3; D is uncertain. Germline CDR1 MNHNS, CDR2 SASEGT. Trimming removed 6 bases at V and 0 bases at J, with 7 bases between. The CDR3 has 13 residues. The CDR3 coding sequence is TGTGCCAGCAGAGTGAGGAGCACAGATACGCAGTATTTT. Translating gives CASRVRSTDTQYF.

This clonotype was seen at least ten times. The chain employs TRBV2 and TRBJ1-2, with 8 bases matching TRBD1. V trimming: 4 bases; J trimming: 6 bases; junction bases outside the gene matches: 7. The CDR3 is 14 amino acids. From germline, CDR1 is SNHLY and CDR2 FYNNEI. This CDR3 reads CASSGTDRADGYTF. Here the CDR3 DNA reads TGTGCCAGCAGTGGCACGGACAGGGCCGATGGCTACACCTTC.

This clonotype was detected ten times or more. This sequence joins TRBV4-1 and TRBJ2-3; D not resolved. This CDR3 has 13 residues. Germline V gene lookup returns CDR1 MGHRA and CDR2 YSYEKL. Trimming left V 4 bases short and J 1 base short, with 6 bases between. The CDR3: CASSRGGTDTQYF. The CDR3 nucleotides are TGCGCCAGCAGCCGTGGCGGCACAGATACGCAGTATTTT.

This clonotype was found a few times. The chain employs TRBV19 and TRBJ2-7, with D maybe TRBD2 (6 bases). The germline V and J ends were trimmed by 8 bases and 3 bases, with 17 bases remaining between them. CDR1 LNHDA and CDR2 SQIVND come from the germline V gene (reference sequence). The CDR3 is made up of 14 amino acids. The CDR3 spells CASSPRGSLYEQYF. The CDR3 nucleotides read TGTGCCAGTTCCCCGCGGGGTTCCCTCTACGAGCAGTACTTC.

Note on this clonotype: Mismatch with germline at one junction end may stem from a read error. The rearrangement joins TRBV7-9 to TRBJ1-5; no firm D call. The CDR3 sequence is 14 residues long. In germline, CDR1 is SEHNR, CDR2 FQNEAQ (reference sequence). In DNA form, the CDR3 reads TGTGCCAGCAGCCTTTCGGGCAGCACTCAGCCCCAGCATTTT. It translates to CASSLSGSTQPQHF.

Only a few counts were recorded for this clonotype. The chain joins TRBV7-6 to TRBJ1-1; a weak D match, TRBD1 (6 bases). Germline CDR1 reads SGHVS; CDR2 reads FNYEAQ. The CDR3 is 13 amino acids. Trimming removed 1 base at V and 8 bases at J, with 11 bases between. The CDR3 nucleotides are TGTGCCAGCAGCTTAGGGGGGCCCGGAGAAGCTTTCTTT. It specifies CASSLGGPGEAFF. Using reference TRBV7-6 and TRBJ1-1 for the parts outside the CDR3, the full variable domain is GAGVSQSPRYKVTKRGQDVALRCDPISGHVSLYWYRQALGQGPEFLTYFNYEAQQDKSGLPNDRFSAERPEGSISTLTIQRTEQRDSAMYRCASSLGGPGEAFFGQGTRLTVV.

CDR3 sequence: CASSLARSGGGETQYF. For the CDR3, the DNA is TGTGCCAGCAGCTTAGCGCGGTCAGGGGGCGGTGAGACCCAGTACTTC. The chain links TRBV7-9 to TRBJ2-5; the match to TRBD1 covers 8 bases. The V segment lost 0 bases and the J segment 5 bases; nucleotides outside the gene matches: 8. The CDR3 length is 16 residues. Germline-derived CDR1 and CDR2 are SEHNR and FQNEAQ (reference sequence).

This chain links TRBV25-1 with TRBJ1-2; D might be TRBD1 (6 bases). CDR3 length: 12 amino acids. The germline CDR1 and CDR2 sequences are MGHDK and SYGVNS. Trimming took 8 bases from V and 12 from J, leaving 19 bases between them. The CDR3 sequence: CASRTSTGGNTF. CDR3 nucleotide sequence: TGTGCCAGCCGGACATCGACAGGCGGAAACACCTTC.

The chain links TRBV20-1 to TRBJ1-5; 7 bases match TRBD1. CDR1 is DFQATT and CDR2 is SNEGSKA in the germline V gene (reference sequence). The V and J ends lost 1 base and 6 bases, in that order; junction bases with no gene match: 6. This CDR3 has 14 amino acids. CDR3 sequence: CSARGQGPGQPQHF. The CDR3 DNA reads TGCAGTGCTAGAGGACAGGGTCCCGGTCAGCCCCAGCATTTT.

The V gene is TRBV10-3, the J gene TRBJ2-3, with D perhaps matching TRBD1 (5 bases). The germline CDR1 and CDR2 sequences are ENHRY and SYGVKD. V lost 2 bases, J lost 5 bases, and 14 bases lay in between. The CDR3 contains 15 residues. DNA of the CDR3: TGTGCCATCAGTGAGATGGCAGGGTACGGAGATACGCAGTATTTT. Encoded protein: CAISEMAGYGDTQYF.

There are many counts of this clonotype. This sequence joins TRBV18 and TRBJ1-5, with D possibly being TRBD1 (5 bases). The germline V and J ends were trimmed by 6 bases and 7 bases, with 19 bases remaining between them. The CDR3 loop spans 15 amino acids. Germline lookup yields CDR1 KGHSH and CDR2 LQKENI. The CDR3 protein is CASSRPGGYEQPQHF. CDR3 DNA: TGTGCCAGCTCTCGTCCTGGGGGGTACGAACAGCCCCAGCATTTT.

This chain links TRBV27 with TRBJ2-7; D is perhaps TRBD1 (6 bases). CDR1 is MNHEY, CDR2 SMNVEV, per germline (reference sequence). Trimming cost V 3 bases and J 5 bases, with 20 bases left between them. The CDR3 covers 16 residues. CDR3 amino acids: CASSFLTGKGSDEQYF. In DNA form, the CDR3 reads TGTGCCAGCAGTTTTCTAACAGGGAAGGGATCGGACGAGCAGTACTTC.

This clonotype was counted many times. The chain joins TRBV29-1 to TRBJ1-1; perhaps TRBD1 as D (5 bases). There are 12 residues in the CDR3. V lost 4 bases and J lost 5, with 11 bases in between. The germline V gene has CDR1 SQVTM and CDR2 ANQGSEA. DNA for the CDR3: TGCAGCGTTGTGTGGGGGGGTACTGAAGCTTTCTTT. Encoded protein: CSVVWGGTEAFF.

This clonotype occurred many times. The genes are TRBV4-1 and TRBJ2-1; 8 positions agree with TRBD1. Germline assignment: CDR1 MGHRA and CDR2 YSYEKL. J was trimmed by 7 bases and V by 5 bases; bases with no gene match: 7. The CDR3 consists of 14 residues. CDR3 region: CASSTRQGRNEQFF. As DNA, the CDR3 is TGCGCCAGCAGCACCCGACAGGGGAGGAATGAGCAGTTCTTC.

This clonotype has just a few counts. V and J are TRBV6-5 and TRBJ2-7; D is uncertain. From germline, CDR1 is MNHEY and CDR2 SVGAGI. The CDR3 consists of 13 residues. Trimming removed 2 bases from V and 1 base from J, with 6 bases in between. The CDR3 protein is CASSYADSYEQYF. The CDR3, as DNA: TGTGCCAGCAGTTACGCAGATTCCTACGAGCAGTACTTC.

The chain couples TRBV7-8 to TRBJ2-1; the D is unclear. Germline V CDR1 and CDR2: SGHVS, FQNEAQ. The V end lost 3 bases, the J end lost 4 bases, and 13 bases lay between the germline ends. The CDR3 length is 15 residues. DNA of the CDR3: TGTGCCAGCAGCTTTAACCTTGCTGGATACAATGAGCAGTTCTTC. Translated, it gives CASSFNLAGYNEQFF.

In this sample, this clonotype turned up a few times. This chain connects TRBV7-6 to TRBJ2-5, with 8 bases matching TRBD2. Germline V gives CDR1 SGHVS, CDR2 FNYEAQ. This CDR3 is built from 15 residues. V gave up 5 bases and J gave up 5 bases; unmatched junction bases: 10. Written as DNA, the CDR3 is TGTGCCAGCAGCCGCGAGCGGGGGTGGGGCGAGACCCAGTACTTC. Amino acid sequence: CASSRERGWGETQYF.

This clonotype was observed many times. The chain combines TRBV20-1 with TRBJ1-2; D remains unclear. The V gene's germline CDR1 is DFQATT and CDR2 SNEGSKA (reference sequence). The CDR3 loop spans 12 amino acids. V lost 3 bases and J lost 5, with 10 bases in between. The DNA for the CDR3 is TGCAGTGCTAGTCGGAGGGATTATGGCTACACCTTC. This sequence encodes CSASRRDYGYTF.

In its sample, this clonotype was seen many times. The CDR3 spells CASSQGEGDIFSEAFF. The CDR3 DNA follows: TGTGCCAGCAGCCAAGGTGAGGGAGACATTTTCTCTGAAGCTTTCTTT. The V gene is TRBV14, the J gene TRBJ1-1; no firm D call. CDR3 size: 16 residues. V was trimmed by 1 base and J by 6 bases, leaving 18 bases between them. Germline CDR1 is SGHDN and CDR2 is FVKESK.

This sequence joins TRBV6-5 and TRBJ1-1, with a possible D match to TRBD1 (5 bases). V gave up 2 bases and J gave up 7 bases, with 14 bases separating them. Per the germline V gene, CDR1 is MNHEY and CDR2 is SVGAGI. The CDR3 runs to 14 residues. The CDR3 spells CASSYAGIGREAFF. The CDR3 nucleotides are TGTGCCAGCAGTTACGCAGGGATTGGCCGTGAAGCTTTCTTT.

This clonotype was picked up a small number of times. The CDR3 nucleotides read TGTGCCAGCAGCGATCAGGGGGCTACTAATGAAAAACTGTTTTTT. Amino acids: CASSDQGATNEKLFF. The chain recombines TRBV5-4 with TRBJ1-4, with 8 bases identical to TRBD1. Germline V gene data show CDR1 as SGHNT and CDR2 as YYREEE (reference sequence). V lost 4 bases, J lost 2 bases, and 4 bases stayed unmatched. The CDR3 extends over 15 amino acids.

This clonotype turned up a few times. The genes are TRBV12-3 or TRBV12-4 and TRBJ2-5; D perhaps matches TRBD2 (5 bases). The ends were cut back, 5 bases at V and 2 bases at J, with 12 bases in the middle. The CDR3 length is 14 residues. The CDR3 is CASSPTRGQETQYF. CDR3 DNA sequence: TGTGCCAGCAGTCCGACCCGCGGGCAAGAGACCCAGTACTTC.

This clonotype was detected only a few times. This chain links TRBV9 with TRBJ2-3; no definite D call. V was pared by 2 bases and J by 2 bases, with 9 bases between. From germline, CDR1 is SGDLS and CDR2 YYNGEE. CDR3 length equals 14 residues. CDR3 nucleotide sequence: TGTGCCAGCAGCGTCGAAAGGCCCACAGATACGCAGTATTTT. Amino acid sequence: CASSVERPTDTQYF.

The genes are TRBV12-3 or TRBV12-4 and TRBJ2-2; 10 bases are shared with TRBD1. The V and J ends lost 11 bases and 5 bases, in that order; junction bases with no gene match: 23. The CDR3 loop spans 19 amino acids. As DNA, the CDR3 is TGTGCCTTCAGTTTATCCGTTGGGACAGGGGTGCTGTGGACCGGGGAGCTGTTTTTT. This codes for CAFSLSVGTGVLWTGELFF.